This T cell receptor beta chain was observed in a study of tumor-infiltrating lymphocytes in localized non-small cell lung cancer. The protocol was immunoSEQ multiplex PCR, while the TCRdb copy is restricted to in-frame clones and leaves out a portion. There are nearly 9,500 clones in the sample; just under 85% occur only once, and 6.9% lies in the top ten. This TCR was recovered from a human donor with non-small cell lung cancer. Sequenced input: uninvolved lung tissue not adjacent to the tumor.

CDR3 DNA sequence: TGTGCCTGGAGCGGCCGGCGGGGCGCAGTCTATGGCTACACCTTC. Translation gives CAWSGRRGAVYGYTF. The chain joins TRBV30 to TRBJ1-2; tentatively, D is TRBD1 (5 bases). The V gene lost 3 bases and the J gene lost 4 bases, with 18 bases spanning the gap. The germline gives CDR1 GTSNPN, CDR2 SVGIG (reference sequence). The CDR3 has 15 amino acids.